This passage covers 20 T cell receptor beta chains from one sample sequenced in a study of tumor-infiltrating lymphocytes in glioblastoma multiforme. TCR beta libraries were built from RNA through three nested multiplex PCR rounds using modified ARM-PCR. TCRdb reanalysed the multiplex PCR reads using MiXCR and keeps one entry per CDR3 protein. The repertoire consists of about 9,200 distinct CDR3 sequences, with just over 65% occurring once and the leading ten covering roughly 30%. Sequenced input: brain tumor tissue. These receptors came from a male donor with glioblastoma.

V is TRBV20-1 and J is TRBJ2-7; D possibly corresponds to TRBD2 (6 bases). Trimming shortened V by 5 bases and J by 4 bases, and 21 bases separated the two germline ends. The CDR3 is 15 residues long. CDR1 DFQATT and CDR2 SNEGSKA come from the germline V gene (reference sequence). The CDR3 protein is CSAGGGASEGYEQYF. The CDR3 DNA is TGCAGTGCTGGAGGAGGGGCTTCGGAGGGTTACGAGCAGTACTTC.

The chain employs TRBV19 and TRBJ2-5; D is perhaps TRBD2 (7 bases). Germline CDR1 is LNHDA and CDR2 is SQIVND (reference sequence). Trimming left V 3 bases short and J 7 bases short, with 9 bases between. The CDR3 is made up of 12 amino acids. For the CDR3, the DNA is TGTGCCAGTAGTATGAGGGGGGGGACCCAGTACTTC. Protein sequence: CASSMRGGTQYF.

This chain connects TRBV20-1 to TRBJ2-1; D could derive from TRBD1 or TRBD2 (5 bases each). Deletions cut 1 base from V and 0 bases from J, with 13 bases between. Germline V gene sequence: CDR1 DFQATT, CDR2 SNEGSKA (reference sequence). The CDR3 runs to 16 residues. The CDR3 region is CSARGQGVSSYNEQFF. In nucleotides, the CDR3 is TGCAGTGCTAGAGGGCAGGGAGTAAGCTCCTACAATGAGCAGTTCTTC.

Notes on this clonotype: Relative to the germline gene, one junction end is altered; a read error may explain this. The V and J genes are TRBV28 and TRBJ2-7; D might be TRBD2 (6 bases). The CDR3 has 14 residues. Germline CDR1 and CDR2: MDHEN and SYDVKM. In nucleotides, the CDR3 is TGTGTCAGCAGTTTGCCGGGACTCTCCTTGGTGCAGTACTTT. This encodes CVSSLPGLSLVQYF.

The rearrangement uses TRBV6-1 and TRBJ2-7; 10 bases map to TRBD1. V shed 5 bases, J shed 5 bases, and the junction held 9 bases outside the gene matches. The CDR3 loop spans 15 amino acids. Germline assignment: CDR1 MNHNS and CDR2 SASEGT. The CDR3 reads CASSSPGDRGHEQYF. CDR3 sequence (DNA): TGTGCCAGCAGTTCCCCCGGGGACAGGGGCCACGAGCAGTACTTC.

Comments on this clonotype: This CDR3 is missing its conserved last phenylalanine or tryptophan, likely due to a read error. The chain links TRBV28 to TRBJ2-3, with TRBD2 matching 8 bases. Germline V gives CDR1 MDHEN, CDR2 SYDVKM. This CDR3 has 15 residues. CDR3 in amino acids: CASNPAGVSTDTQYS. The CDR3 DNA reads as TGTGCCAGCAACCCAGCGGGAGTCAGCACAGATACTCAGTATTCT.

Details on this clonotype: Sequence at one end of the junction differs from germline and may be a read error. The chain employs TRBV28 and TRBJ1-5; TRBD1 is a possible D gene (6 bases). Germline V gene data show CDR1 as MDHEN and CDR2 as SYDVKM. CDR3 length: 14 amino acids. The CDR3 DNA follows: TGCGCCAGCAGTGTCGGCAGGGGCGCGCAGCCCCAGCATTTT. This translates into CASSVGRGAQPQHF.

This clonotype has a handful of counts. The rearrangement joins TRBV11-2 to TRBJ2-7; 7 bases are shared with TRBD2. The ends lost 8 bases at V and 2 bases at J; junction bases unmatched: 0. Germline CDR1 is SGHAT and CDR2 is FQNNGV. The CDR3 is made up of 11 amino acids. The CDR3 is CASGLAYEQYF. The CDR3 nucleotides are TGTGCCAGCGGACTAGCCTACGAGCAGTACTTC.

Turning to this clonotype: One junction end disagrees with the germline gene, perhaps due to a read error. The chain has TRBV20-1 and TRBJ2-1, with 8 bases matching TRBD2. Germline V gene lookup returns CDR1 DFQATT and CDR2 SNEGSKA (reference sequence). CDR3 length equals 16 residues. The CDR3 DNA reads TGCAGTGCTAGTCGACCAGGACTAGCCGGAATGAATGGGCAGTTCTTC. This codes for CSASRPGLAGMNGQFF.

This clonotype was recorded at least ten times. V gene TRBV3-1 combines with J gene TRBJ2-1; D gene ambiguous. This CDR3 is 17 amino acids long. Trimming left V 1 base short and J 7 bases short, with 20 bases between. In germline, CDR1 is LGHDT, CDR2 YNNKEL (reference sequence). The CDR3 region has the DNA TGTGCCAGCAGCCAAGGCTCCGGAATCCTCATGGAGAATGAGCAGTTCTTC. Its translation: CASSQGSGILMENEQFF.

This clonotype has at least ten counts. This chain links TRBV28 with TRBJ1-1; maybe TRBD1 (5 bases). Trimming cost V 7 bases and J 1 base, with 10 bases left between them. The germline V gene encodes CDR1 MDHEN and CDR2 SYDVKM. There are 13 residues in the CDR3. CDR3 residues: CASIRQSNTEAFF. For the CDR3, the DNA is TGTGCCAGCATTAGACAGTCGAACACTGAAGCTTTCTTT.

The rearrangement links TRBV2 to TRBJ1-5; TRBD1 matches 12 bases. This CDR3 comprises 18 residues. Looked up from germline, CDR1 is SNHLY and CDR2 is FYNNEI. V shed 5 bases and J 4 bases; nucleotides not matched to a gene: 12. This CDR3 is CASSSPGTGGVQNQPQHF. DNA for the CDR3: TGTGCCAGCAGTTCTCCCGGGACAGGGGGCGTCCAGAATCAGCCCCAGCATTTT. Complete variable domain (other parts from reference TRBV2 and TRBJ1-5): EPEVTQTPSHQVTQMGQEVILRCVPISNHLYFYWYRQILGQKVEFLVSFYNNEISEKSEIFDDQFSVERPDGSNFTLKIRSTKLEDSAMYFCASSSPGTGGVQNQPQHFGDGTRLSIL.

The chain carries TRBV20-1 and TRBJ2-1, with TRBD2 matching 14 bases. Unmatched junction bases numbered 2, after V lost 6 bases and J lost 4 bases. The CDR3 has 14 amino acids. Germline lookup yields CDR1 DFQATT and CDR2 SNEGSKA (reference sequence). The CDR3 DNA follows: TGCAGTGCCAGGACTAGCGGGGGGTACAATGAGCAGTTCTTC. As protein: CSARTSGGYNEQFF.

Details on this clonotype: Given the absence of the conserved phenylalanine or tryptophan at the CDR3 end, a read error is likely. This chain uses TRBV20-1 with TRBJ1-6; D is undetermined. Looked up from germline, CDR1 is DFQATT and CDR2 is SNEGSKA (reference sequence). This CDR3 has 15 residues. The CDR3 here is CSARGRGYVNSHLHL. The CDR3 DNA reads TGCAGTGCTAGAGGGCGGGGTTACGTGAATTCACACCTCCACCTT.

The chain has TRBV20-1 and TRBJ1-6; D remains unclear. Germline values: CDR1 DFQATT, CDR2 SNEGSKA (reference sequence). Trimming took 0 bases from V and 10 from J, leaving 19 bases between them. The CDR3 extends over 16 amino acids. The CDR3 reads CSARDQTARVDSPLHF. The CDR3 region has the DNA TGCAGTGCTAGAGATCAAACGGCAAGGGTAGACTCACCCCTCCACTTT.

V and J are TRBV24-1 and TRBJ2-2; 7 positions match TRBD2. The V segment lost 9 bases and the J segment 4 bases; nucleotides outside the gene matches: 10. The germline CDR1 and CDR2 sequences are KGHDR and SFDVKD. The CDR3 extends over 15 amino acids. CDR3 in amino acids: CATEPREGPTGELFF. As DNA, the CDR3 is TGTGCCACCGAACCCAGGGAGGGACCCACCGGGGAGCTGTTTTTT.

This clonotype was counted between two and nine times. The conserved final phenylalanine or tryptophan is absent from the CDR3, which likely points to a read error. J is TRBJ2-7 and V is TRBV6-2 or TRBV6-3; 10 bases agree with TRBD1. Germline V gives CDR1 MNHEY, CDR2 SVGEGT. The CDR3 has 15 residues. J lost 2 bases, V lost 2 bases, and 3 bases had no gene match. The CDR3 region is CASSYGQGVAYEQYL. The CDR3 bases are TGTGCCAGCAGTTACGGACAGGGGGTCGCCTACGAGCAGTACTTA.

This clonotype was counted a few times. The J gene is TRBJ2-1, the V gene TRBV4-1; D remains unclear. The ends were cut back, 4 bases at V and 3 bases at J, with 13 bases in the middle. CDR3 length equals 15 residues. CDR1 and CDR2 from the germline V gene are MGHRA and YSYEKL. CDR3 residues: CASSRDRSCYNEQFF. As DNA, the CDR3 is TGCGCCAGCAGCCGGGATAGGTCCTGCTACAATGAGCAGTTCTTC.

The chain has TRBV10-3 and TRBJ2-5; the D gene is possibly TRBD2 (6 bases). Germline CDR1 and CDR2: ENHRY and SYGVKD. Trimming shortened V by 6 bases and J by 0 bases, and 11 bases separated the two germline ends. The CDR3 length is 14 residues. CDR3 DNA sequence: TGTGCCATCAGCCACGGGGGAGACCAAGAGACCCAGTACTTC. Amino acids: CAISHGGDQETQYF.

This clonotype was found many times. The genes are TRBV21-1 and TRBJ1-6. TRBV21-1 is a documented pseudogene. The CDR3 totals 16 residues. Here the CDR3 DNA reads TGTGCCAGCAGCAAAGTTGGGCAGCTCATTAATTCACCCCTCCACTTT. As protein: CASSKVGQLINSPLHF.